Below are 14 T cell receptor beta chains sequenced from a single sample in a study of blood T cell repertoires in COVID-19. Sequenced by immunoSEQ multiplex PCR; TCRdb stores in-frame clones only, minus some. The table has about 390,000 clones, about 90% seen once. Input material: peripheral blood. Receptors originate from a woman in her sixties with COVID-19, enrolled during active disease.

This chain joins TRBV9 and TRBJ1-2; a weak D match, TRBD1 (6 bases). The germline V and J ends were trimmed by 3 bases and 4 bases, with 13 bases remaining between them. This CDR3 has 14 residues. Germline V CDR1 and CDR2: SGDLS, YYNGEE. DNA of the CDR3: TGTGCCAGCAGCGCCAGTGGGGGCGCCTATGGCTACACCTTC. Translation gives CASSASGGAYGYTF. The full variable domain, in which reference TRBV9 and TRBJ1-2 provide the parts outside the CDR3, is DSGVTQTPKHLITATGQRVTLRCSPRSGDLSVYWYQQSLDQGLQFLIQYYNGEERAKGNILERFSAQQFPDLHSELNLSSLELGDSALYFCASSASGGAYGYTFGSGTRLTVV.

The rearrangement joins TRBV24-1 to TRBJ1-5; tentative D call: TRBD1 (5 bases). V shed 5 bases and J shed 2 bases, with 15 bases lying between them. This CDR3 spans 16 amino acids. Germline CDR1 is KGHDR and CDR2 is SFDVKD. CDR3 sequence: CATSGGATGGNQPQHF. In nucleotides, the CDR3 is TGTGCCACCAGTGGGGGCGCAACGGGGGGCAATCAGCCCCAGCATTTT.

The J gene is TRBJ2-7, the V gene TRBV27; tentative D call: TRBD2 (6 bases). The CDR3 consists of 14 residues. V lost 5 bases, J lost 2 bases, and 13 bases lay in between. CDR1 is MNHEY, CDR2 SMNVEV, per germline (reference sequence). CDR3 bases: TGTGCCAGCAGTGTGGACGGCGGGACCTACGAGCAGTACTTC. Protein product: CASSVDGGTYEQYF.

CDR3 DNA sequence: TGCAGTGCTAGTAGGGGGCAGATAAATCAGCCCCAGCATTTT. This sequence encodes CSASRGQINQPQHF. The V gene is TRBV20-1, the J gene TRBJ1-5; the match to TRBD1 covers 7 bases. The CDR3 is 14 amino acids. Germline CDR1 and CDR2: DFQATT and SNEGSKA (reference sequence). V gave up 3 bases and J gave up 4 bases; unmatched junction bases: 6.

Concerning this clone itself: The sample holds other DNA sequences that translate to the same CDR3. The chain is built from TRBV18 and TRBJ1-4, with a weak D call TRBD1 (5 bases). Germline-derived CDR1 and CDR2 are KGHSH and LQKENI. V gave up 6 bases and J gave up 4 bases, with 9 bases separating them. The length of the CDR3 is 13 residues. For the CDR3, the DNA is TGTGCCAGCTCCCCCGACAGTAATGAAAAACTGTTTTTT. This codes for CASSPDSNEKLFF.

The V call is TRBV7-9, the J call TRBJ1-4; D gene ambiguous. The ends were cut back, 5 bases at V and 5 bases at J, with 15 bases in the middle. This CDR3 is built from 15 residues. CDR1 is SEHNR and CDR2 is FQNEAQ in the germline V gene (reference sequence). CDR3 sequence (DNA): TGTGCCAGCAGCCTCCTAAGCTCTGTAAATGAAAAACTGTTTTTT. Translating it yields CASSLLSSVNEKLFF.

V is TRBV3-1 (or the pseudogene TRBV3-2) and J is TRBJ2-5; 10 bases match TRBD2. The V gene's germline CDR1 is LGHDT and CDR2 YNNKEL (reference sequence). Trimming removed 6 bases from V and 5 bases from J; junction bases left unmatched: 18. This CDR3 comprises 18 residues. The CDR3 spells CASSPGRASGGLGETQYF. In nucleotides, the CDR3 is TGTGCCAGCAGTCCGGGGCGGGCTAGCGGGGGTTTAGGGGAGACCCAGTACTTC.

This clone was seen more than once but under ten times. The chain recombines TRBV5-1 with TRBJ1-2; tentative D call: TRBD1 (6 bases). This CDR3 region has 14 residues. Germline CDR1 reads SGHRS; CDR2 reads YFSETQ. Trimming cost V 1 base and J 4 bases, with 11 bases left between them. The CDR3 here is CASSLTGPSYGYTF. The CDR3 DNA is TGCGCCAGCAGCTTGACAGGGCCCTCCTATGGCTACACCTTC.

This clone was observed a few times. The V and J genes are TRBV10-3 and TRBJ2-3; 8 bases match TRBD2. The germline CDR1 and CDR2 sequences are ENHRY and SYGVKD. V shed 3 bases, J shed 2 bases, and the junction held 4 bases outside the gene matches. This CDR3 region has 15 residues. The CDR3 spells CAISDPAGVTDTQYF. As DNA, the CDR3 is TGTGCCATCAGTGATCCAGCGGGGGTCACAGATACGCAGTATTTT.

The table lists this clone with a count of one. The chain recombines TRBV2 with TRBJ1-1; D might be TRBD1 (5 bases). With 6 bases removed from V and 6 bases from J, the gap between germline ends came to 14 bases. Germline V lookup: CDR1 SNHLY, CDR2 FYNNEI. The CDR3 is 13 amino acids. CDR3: CASRGGVYPEAFF. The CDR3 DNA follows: TGTGCCAGCAGGGGGGGGGTGTACCCTGAAGCTTTCTTT.

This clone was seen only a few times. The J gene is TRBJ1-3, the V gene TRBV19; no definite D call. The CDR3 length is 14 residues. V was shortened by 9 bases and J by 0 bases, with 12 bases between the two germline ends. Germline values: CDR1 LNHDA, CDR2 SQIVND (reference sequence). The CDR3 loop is CASESRSSGNTIYF. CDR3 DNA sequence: TGTGCCAGCGAGAGCCGGAGCTCTGGAAACACCATATATTTT.

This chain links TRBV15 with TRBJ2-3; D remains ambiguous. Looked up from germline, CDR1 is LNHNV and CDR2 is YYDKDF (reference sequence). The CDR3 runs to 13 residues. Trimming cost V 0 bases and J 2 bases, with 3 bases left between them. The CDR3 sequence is CATSREYTDTQYF. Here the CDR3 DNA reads TGTGCCACCAGCAGAGAGTACACAGATACGCAGTATTTT.

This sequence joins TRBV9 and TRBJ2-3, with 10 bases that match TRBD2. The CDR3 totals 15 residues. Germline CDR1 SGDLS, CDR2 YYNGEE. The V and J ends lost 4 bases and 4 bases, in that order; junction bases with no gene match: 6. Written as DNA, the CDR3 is TGTGCCAGCAGCCTAAGCGGGGGGGCGGCAGATACGCAGTATTTT. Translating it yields CASSLSGGAADTQYF.

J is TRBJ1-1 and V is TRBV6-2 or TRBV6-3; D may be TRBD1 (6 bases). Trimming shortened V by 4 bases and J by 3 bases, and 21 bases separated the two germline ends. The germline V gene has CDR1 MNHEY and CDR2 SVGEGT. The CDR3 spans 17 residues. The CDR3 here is CASSWAFRGQWDTEAFF. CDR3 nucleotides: TGTGCCAGCAGTTGGGCGTTCAGGGGCCAATGGGACACTGAAGCTTTCTTT.